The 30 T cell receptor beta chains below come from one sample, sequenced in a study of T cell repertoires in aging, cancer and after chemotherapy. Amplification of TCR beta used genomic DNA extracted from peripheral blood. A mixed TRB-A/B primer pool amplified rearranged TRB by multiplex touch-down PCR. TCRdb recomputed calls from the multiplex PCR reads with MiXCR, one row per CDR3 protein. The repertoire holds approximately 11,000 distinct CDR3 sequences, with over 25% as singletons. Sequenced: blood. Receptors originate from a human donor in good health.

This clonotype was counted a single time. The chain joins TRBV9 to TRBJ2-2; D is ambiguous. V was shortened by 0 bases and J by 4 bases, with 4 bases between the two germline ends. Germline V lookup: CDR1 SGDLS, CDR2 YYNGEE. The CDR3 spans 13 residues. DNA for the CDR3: TGTGCCAGCAGCGTAGGCGGCACCGGGGAGCTGTTTTTT. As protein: CASSVGGTGELFF.

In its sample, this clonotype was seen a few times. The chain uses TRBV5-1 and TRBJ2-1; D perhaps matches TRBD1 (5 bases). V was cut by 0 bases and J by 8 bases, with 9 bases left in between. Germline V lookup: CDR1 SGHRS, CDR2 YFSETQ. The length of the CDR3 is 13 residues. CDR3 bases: TGCGCCAGCAGCTTGGAAGGGGTGCATGAGCAGTTCTTC. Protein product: CASSLEGVHEQFF. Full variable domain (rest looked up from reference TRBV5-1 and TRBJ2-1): KAGVTQTPRYLIKTRGQQVTLSCSPISGHRSVSWYQQTPGQGLQFLFEYFSETQRNKGNFPGRFSGRQFSNSRSEMNVSTLELGDSALYLCASSLEGVHEQFFGPGTRLTVL.

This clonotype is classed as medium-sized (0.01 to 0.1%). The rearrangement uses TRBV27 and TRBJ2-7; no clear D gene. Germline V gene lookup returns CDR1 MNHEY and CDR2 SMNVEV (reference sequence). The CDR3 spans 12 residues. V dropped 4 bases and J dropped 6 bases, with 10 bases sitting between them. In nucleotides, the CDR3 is TGTGCCAGCAGTTGGGGATCGGGCGAGCAGTACTTC. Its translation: CASSWGSGEQYF.

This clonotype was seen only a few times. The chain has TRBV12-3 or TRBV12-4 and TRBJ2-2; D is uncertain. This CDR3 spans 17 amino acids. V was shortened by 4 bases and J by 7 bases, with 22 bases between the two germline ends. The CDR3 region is CASSSRKSLGFGGELFF. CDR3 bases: TGTGCCAGCAGTTCAAGAAAGAGTCTAGGCTTTGGCGGGGAGCTGTTTTTT.

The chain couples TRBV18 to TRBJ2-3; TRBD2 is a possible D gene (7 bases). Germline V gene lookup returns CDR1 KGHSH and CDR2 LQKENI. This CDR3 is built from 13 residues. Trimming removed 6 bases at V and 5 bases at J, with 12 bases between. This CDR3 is CASSFGGRDTQYF. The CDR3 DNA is TGTGCCAGCTCCTTCGGGGGGCGAGATACGCAGTATTTT.

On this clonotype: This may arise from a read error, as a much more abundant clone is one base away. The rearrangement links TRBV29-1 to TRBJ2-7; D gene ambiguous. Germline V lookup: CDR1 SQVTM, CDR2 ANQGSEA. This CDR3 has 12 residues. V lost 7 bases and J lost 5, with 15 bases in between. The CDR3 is CSASVVSHEQYF. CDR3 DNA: TGCAGCGCCAGCGTTGTTAGCCACGAGCAGTACTTC.

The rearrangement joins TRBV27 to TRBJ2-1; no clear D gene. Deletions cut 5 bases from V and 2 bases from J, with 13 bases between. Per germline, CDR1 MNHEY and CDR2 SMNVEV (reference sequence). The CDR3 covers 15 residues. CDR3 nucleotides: TGTGCCAGCAGTCTTAAGCGACCCCCCTACAATGAGCAGTTCTTC. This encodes CASSLKRPPYNEQFF.

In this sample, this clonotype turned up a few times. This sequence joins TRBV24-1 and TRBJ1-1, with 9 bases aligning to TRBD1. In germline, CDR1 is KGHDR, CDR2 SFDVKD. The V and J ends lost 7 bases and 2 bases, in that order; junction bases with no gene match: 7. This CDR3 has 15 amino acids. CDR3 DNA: TGTGCCACCAGGACCGGGACAGGGCTCAACACTGAAGCTTTCTTT. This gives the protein CATRTGTGLNTEAFF.

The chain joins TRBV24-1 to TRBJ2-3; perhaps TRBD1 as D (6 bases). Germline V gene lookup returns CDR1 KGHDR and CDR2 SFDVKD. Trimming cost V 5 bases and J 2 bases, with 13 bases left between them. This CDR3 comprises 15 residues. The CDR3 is CATSGGRGTTDTQYF. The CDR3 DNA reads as TGTGCCACCAGTGGGGGCAGGGGTACCACAGATACGCAGTATTTT.

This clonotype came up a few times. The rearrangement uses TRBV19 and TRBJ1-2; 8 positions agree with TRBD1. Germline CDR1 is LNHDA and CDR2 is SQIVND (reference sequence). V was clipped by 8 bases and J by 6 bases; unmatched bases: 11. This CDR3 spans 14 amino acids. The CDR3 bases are TGTGCCAGTCGGTGGACAGGGATTATAAATGGCTACACCTTC. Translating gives CASRWTGIINGYTF.

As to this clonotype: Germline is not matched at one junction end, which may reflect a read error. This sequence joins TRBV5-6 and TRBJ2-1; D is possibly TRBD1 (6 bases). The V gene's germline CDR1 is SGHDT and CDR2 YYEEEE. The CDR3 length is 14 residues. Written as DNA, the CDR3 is TGCGCCAGCAGCTTGGAAACAGGGATGGATGAGCAGTTCTTC. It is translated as CASSLETGMDEQFF.

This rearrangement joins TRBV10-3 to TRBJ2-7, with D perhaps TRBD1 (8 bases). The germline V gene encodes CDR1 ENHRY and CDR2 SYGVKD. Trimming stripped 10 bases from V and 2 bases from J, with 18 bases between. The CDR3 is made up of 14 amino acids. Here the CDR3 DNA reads TGTGCCAGCAGCTTACAGGGGGGGGCCTACGAGCAGTACTTC. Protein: CASSLQGGAYEQYF.

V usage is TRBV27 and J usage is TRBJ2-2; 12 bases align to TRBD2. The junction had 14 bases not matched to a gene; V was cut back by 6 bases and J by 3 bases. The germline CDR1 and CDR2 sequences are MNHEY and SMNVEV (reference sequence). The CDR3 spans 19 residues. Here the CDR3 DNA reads TGTGCCAGCAGACCCCTCGGGCTAGCGGGAGGGATAGACACCGGGGAGCTGTTTTTT. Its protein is CASRPLGLAGGIDTGELFF.

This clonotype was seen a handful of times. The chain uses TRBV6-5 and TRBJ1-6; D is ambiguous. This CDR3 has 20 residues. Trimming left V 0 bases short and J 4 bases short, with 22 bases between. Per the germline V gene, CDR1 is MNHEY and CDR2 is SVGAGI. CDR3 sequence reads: CASSYSSGTQLRGYNSPLHF. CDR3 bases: TGTGCCAGCAGTTACTCTTCGGGTACTCAATTAAGAGGTTATAATTCACCCCTCCACTTT.

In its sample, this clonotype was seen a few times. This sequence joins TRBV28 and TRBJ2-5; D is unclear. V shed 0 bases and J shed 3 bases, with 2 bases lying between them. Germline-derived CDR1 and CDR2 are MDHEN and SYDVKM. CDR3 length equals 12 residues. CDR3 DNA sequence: TGTGCCAGCAGTTTATGGGAAGAGACCCAGTACTTC. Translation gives CASSLWEETQYF.

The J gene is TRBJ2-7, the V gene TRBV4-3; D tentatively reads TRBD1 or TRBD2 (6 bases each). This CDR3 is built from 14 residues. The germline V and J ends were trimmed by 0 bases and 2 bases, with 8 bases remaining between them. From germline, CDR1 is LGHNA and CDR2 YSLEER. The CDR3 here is CASSQDRGPYEQYF. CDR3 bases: TGCGCCAGCAGCCAAGATCGGGGGCCCTACGAGCAGTACTTC.

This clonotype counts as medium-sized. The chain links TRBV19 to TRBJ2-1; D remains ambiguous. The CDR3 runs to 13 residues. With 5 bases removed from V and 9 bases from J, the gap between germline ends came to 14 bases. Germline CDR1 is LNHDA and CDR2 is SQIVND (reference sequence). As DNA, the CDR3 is TGTGCCAGTAGTCCGACCCGAAACGGTGAGCAGTTCTTC. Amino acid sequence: CASSPTRNGEQFF.

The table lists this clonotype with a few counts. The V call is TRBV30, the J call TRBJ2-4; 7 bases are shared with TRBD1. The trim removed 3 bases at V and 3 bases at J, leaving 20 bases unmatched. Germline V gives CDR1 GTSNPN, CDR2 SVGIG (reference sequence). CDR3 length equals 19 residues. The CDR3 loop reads CAWRVRTGRVGAGKNIQYF. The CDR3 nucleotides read TGTGCCTGGAGGGTCAGGACAGGTCGGGTCGGAGCAGGCAAAAACATTCAGTACTTC.

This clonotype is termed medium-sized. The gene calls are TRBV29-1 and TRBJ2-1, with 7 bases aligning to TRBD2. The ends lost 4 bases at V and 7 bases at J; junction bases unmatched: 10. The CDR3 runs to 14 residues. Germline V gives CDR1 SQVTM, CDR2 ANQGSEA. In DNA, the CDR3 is TGCAGCGTTGCCTCTGGGGGGGAGTGGAATGAGCAGTTCTTC. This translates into CSVASGGEWNEQFF.

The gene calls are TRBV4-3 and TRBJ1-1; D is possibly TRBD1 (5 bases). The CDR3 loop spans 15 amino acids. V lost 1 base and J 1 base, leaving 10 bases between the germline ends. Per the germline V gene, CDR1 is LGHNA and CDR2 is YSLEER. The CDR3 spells CASSQAPTENTEAFF. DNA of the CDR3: TGCGCCAGCAGCCAAGCCCCGACAGAGAACACTGAAGCTTTCTTT.

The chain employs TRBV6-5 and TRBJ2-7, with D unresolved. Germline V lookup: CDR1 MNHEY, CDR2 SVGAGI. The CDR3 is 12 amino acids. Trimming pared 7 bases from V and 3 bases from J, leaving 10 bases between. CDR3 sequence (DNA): TGTGCCAGCACTGACCAGCGCTACGAGCAGTACTTC. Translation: CASTDQRYEQYF.

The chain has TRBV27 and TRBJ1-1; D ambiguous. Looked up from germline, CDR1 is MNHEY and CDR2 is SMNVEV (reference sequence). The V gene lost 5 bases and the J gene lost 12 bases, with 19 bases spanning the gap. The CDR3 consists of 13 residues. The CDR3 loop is CASSTLGFEVTFF. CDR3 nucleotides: TGTGCCAGCAGTACCCTTGGGTTCGAAGTAACTTTCTTT.

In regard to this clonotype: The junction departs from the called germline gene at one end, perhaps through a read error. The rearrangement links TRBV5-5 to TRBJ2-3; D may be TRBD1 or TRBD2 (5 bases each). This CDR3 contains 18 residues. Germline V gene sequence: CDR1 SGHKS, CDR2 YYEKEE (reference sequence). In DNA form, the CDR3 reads TGCGCCAGCAGCTTTGGATGGGACGCGGCCGCTAGCACAGATACGCAGTATTTT. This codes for CASSFGWDAAASTDTQYF.

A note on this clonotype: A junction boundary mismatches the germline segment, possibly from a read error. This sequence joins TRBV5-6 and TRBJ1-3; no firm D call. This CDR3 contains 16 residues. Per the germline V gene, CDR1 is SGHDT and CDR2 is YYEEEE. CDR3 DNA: TGCGCCAGCAGCCAAGGGTACAAGAGCTCTGGAAACACCATATATTTT. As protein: CASSQGYKSSGNTIYF.

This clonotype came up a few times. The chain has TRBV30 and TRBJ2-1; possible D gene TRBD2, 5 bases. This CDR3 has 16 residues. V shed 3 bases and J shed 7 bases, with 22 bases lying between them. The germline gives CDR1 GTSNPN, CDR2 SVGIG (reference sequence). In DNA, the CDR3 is TGTGCCTGGAGAGAAGCGCGAGAGGGCCGGTTAAATGAGCAGTTCTTC. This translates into CAWREAREGRLNEQFF.

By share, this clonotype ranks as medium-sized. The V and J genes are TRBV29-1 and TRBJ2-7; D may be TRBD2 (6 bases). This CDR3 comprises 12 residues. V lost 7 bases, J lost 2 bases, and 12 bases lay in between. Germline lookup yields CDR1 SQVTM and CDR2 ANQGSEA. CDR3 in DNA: TGCAGCGGGGGGGACGGAACCTACGAGCAGTACTTC. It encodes CSGGDGTYEQYF.

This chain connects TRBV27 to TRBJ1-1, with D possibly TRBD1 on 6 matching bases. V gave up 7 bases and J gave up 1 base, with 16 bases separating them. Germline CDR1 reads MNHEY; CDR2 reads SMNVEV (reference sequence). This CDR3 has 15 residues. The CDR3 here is CASTLGGGTNTEAFF. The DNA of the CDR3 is TGTGCCAGCACCTTGGGCGGGGGCACGAACACTGAAGCTTTCTTT.

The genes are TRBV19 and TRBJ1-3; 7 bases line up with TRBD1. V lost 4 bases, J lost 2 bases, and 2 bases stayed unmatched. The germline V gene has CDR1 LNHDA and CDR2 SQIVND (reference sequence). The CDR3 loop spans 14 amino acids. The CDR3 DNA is TGTGCCAGTAGTAAGACAGGGACTGGAAACACCATATATTTT. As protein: CASSKTGTGNTIYF.

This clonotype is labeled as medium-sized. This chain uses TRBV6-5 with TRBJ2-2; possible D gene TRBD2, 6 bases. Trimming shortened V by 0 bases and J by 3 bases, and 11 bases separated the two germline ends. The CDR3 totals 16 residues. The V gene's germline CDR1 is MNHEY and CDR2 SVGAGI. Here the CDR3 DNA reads TGTGCCAGCAGTTACTCCTTTAGCGGCGACACCGGGGAGCTGTTTTTT. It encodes CASSYSFSGDTGELFF.

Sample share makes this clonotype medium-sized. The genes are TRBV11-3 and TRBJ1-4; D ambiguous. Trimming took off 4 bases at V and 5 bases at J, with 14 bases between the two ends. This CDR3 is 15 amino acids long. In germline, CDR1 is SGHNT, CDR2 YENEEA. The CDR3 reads CASSSTGSHNEKLFF. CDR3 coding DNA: TGTGCCAGCAGCTCGACCGGGTCTCACAATGAAAAACTGTTTTTT.